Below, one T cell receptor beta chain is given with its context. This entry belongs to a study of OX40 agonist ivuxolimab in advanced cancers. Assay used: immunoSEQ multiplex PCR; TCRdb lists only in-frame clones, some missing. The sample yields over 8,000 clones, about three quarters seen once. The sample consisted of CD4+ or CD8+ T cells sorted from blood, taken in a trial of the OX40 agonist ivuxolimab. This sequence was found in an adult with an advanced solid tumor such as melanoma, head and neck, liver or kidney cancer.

CDR3: CASGGGGGRSYEQYF. CDR3 bases: TGTGCCAGCGGAGGAGGGGGCGGCCGCTCCTACGAGCAGTACTTC. This sequence joins TRBV7-8 and TRBJ2-7, with D possibly TRBD1 on 7 matching bases. Between the trimmed V and J ends, which lost 8 bases and 0 bases, there was a span of 17 bases. There are 15 residues in the CDR3. The germline V gene encodes CDR1 SGHVS and CDR2 FQNEAQ.